The next 18 T cell receptor beta chains were all read from a single sample in a study of T cell repertoires in cytomegalovirus infection (dated by TCRdb to between 2018 and 2020). Data came from an Illumina HiSeq 1500. TCRdb applied fastp at Q25 and MiXCR to the public reads, then kept only in-frame beta chains. Merged by CDR3 protein, the rows form single entries marked with the most common genes and DNA. This sample gives about 260,000 distinct CDR3 sequences in total; approximately 10% of them show up just once. The top ten constitute roughly 16% of the sample. Specimen: PBMCs. These receptors all come from a human donor in good health (CMV status not recorded). Some clones in this sample may be carry-over from other donors' samples.

There are many counts of this clonotype. V gene TRBV7-2 combines with J gene TRBJ2-7; tentatively, D is TRBD1 (6 bases). Trimming removed 1 base from V and 5 bases from J, with 9 bases in between. The CDR3 sequence is 13 residues long. CDR1 and CDR2 from the germline V gene are SGHTA and FQGNSA. The CDR3: CASSLDRVNEQYF. The CDR3 coding sequence is TGTGCCAGCAGCTTAGACAGGGTCAACGAGCAGTACTTC.

As regards this clonotype: A much larger clone sits a single nucleotide away, making a read error possible. The rearrangement links TRBV2 to TRBJ1-1, with D perhaps TRBD1 (6 bases). This CDR3 region has 15 residues. Trimming removed 7 bases at V and 3 bases at J, with 18 bases between. The germline V gene has CDR1 SNHLY and CDR2 FYNNEI. The CDR3 loop is CASTEQTGLDTEAFF. The CDR3 region has the DNA TGTGCCAGCACCGAACAGACAGGTTTGGACACTGAAGCTTTCTTT.

This clonotype has at least ten counts. The chain joins TRBV27 to TRBJ2-1; tentatively, D is TRBD2 (5 bases). Germline values: CDR1 MNHEY, CDR2 SMNVEV (reference sequence). Between the trimmed V and J ends, which lost 1 base and 9 bases, there was a span of 13 bases. The CDR3 length is 14 residues. Written as DNA, the CDR3 is TGTGCCAGCAGTTTATTGGACTTTCCCAGTGAGCAGTTCTTC. As protein: CASSLLDFPSEQFF.

The gene calls are TRBV15 and TRBJ1-6; 11 bases match TRBD1. V trimming: 6 bases; J trimming: 7 bases; junction bases outside the gene matches: 2. Germline-derived CDR1 and CDR2 are LNHNV and YYDKDF (reference sequence). The CDR3 consists of 14 residues. The CDR3 spells CATRGQGANSPLHF. CDR3 bases: TGTGCCACCAGAGGACAGGGGGCGAATTCACCCCTCCACTTT.

The sample holds a few counts of this clonotype. Written as DNA, the CDR3 is TGCGCCAGCAGCTTGAGGGCTGTAATCCTAGACACTGAAGCTTTCTTT. It is translated as CASSLRAVILDTEAFF. The gene calls are TRBV5-1 and TRBJ1-1, with unresolved D. CDR3 length equals 16 residues. Germline CDR1 SGHRS, CDR2 YFSETQ. V was cut by 1 base and J by 3 bases, with 16 bases left in between.

This clonotype was counted many times. The rearrangement links TRBV7-6 to TRBJ2-7, with 7 bases aligning to TRBD2. Trimming at V came to 1 base and at J to 1 base, leaving 4 bases not matched to a gene. CDR3 length: 15 residues. Germline values: CDR1 SGHVS, CDR2 FNYEAQ. As DNA, the CDR3 is TGTGCCAGCAGCTTAGAGCCAGCGGGGTCCTACGAGCAGTACTTC. Its translation is CASSLEPAGSYEQYF.

The J gene is TRBJ2-5, the V gene TRBV7-9; no firm D call. The length of the CDR3 is 12 residues. Trimming cost V 8 bases and J 2 bases, with 9 bases left between them. Germline V gene lookup returns CDR1 SEHNR and CDR2 FQNEAQ (reference sequence). DNA for the CDR3: TGTGCCAGCGGTGAGACTCAAGAGACCCAGTACTTC. As protein: CASGETQETQYF.

Many counts were recorded for this clonotype. This chain joins TRBV7-2 and TRBJ1-4; possible D gene TRBD1, 6 bases. V was cut by 5 bases and J by 5 bases, with 21 bases left in between. Germline values: CDR1 SGHTA, CDR2 FQGNSA. The CDR3 totals 17 residues. In DNA form, the CDR3 reads TGTGCCAGCAGCATGGCCCGGGGGGCGGGGGAAAATGAAAAACTGTTTTTT. Residues: CASSMARGAGENEKLFF.

Many counts were recorded for this clonotype. The V gene is TRBV6-5, the J gene TRBJ1-6; D unclear. The CDR3 sequence is 14 residues long. V was pared by 6 bases and J by 0 bases, with 6 bases between. Germline V CDR1 and CDR2: MNHEY, SVGAGI. The CDR3 protein is CASRKSSYNSPLHF. The CDR3 nucleotides are TGTGCCAGCAGAAAGAGCTCCTATAATTCACCCCTCCACTTT.

This clonotype was picked up many times. The chain carries TRBV7-2 and TRBJ2-2; the D is unclear. The germline gives CDR1 SGHTA, CDR2 FQGNSA. Deletions cut 3 bases from V and 2 bases from J, with 16 bases between. The CDR3 has 17 amino acids. The CDR3 sequence is CASSLPTLSLNTGELFF. The CDR3 DNA is TGTGCCAGCAGCTTGCCGACTCTAAGCTTAAACACCGGGGAGCTGTTTTTT.

This clonotype has a count of ten or more. The genes are TRBV5-1 and TRBJ2-1; D gene unclear. This CDR3 is 13 amino acids long. Germline V gene data show CDR1 as SGHRS and CDR2 as YFSETQ. Trimming removed 4 bases at V and 4 bases at J, with 9 bases between. The CDR3 here is CASSDQTYNEQFF. The CDR3 region has the DNA TGCGCCAGCAGCGATCAGACATACAATGAGCAGTTCTTC.

This clonotype has a count of ten or more. This chain uses TRBV7-8 with TRBJ2-7, with 7 bases matching TRBD2. The CDR3 is 15 residues long. The ends lost 3 bases at V and 0 bases at J; junction bases unmatched: 5. Germline loops: CDR1 SGHVS, CDR2 FQNEAQ. This chain's CDR3 is CASSLKAGSSYEQYF. The CDR3 nucleotides read TGTGCCAGCAGCTTGAAAGCGGGGAGCTCCTACGAGCAGTACTTC.

Regarding this clonotype: This clone may be a read error of a much larger clone one base away. The J gene is TRBJ2-7, the V gene TRBV12-5, with D perhaps TRBD2 (6 bases). Trimming stripped 9 bases from V and 7 bases from J, with 22 bases between. The CDR3 length is 14 residues. Germline V gene data show CDR1 as LGHNT and CDR2 as FRNRAP. The CDR3 loop is CARGLGGPSREQYF. CDR3 in DNA: TGTGCTAGAGGTCTCGGGGGACCCTCACGGGAGCAGTACTTC.

This clonotype was counted ten times or more. This rearrangement joins TRBV15 to TRBJ2-6, with a weak D call TRBD2 (5 bases). CDR1 is LNHNV, CDR2 YYDKDF, per germline (reference sequence). The CDR3 runs 21 residues. V was clipped by 0 bases and J by 0 bases, with 21 bases between them. In nucleotides, the CDR3 is TGTGCCACCAGCAGAGATCGGATCCGCGGGCCTCCTAGCTCTGGGGCCAACGTCCTGACTTTC. Its protein is CATSRDRIRGPPSSGANVLTF.

This chain uses TRBV30 with TRBJ1-4, with TRBD1 matching over 7 bases. The CDR3 has 16 residues. The J segment lost 0 bases and the V segment lost 3 bases, leaving 7 bases of the junction unmatched. Per germline, CDR1 GTSNPN and CDR2 SVGIG (reference sequence). CDR3 sequence: CAWRETTGATNEKLFF. CDR3 nucleotides: TGTGCCTGGAGAGAGACAACAGGGGCAACTAATGAAAAACTGTTTTTT.

This clonotype was seen at least ten times. The V and J genes are TRBV7-8 and TRBJ1-2; unclear D gene. The V and J ends lost 1 base and 3 bases respectively, with 9 bases between them. Germline V gene sequence: CDR1 SGHVS, CDR2 FQNEAQ. The CDR3 totals 14 residues. The CDR3 spells CASSLGMGDYGYTF. The CDR3 DNA reads TGTGCCAGCAGCTTAGGAATGGGTGACTATGGCTACACCTTC.

This clonotype was counted many times. This chain's CDR3 is CASSGRMNTEAFF. In DNA, the CDR3 is TGTGCCAGCAGTGGGAGGATGAACACTGAAGCTTTCTTT. The chain has TRBV12-3 or TRBV12-4 and TRBJ1-1, with unresolved D. The length of the CDR3 is 13 residues. Trimming took off 5 bases at V and 0 bases at J, with 7 bases between the two ends.

This clonotype was seen more than once but under ten times. This sequence joins TRBV6-6 and TRBJ1-2; 7 bases match TRBD1. Germline V gene data show CDR1 as MNHNY and CDR2 as SVGAGI (reference sequence). The CDR3 contains 15 residues. Trimming cost V 6 bases and J 8 bases; bases outside gene matches: 15. The CDR3 DNA reads TGTGCCAGCAGCCAGATAGATACAGGGGCAGCGGGCTACACCTTC. Its translation: CASSQIDTGAAGYTF.